The next 25 T cell receptor beta chains were all read from a single sample in a study. MiXCR, run by TCRdb on the 5' RACE reads, gives a single entry per CDR3 protein. This sample yields about 23,000 distinct CDR3 sequences, of which around 30% are seen a single time; 2% to 2.5% belongs to the top ten. The sequenced sample consisted of tumor-infiltrating naive CD4+ T cells sorted from the breast tumor. Specified subset: naive CD4+ T cells, CD4+CD45RA+CD25-. These receptors all stem from a female donor with breast cancer.

The sample holds many counts of this clonotype. CDR3 in amino acids: CSGGQYNEQFF. Written as DNA, the CDR3 is TGCAGCGGTGGACAGTACAATGAGCAGTTCTTC. V is TRBV29-1 and J is TRBJ2-1, with D tentatively TRBD1 (6 bases). The germline gives CDR1 SQVTM, CDR2 ANQGSEA. The V gene lost 7 bases and the J gene lost 4 bases, with 8 bases spanning the gap. CDR3 size: 11 residues.

In this sample, this clonotype turned up a few times. The V and J genes are TRBV24-1 and TRBJ2-1; tentatively, D is TRBD2 (6 bases). CDR1 is KGHDR, CDR2 SFDVKD, per germline. V was trimmed by 1 base and J by 0 bases, leaving 9 bases between them. The CDR3 covers 16 residues. CDR3 protein: CATSDFGRSSYNEQFF. CDR3 DNA sequence: TGTGCCACCAGTGATTTCGGGAGATCCTCCTACAATGAGCAGTTCTTC.

This clonotype was counted ten times or more. The chain's CDR3 is CASSPSAGNTIYF. CDR3 DNA: TGTGCCAGCAGCCCGAGTGCTGGAAACACCATATATTTT. The gene calls are TRBV11-2 and TRBJ1-3; no clear D. This CDR3 spans 13 amino acids. Germline loops: CDR1 SGHAT, CDR2 FQNNGV. Between the trimmed V and J ends, which lost 5 bases and 2 bases, there was a span of 7 bases.

Concerning this clonotype itself: It may be a read error: a sequence one base away is much more abundant. The V and J genes are TRBV21-1 and TRBJ1-5; the table calls TRBD1, which could not be checked here. TRBV21-1 is noted as a pseudogene. The CDR3 is 14 amino acids. In nucleotides, the CDR3 is TGTGCCAGCAGCAAAGGGCCACCCTGCGGGCCCCAGCATTTT. This gives the protein CASSKGPPCGPQHF.

The chain links TRBV6-1 to TRBJ2-7; 7 bases fit TRBD1. The CDR3 loop spans 15 amino acids. V lost 6 bases, J lost 3 bases, and 11 bases stayed unmatched. Germline loops: CDR1 MNHNS, CDR2 SASEGT. The CDR3 region is CASRINRGCLYEQYF. The CDR3 DNA is TGTGCCAGCAGGATAAACAGGGGATGCCTCTACGAGCAGTACTTC.

The chain joins TRBV20-1 to TRBJ2-3; 12 bases align to TRBD2. Unmatched junction bases numbered 5, after V lost 3 bases and J lost 4 bases. This CDR3 is built from 15 residues. CDR1 and CDR2 (germline): DFQATT, SNEGSKA (reference sequence). The CDR3 here is CSASRPSGRADTQYF. The DNA for the CDR3 is TGCAGTGCTAGCCGGCCTAGCGGGAGGGCAGATACGCAGTATTTT.

The rearrangement uses TRBV11-2 and TRBJ2-7; TRBD1 might be the D (6 bases). V lost 4 bases and J lost 1, with 11 bases in between. CDR3 length equals 14 residues. Germline CDR1 SGHAT, CDR2 FQNNGV. CDR3 DNA: TGTGCCAGCAGCTATACAGGGAAGTCCTACGAGCAGTACTTC. This sequence encodes CASSYTGKSYEQYF.

There are many counts of this clonotype. V usage is TRBV6-6 and J usage is TRBJ1-2; D is ambiguous. The CDR3 is made up of 14 amino acids. Trimming took off 0 bases at V and 4 bases at J, with 9 bases between the two ends. The germline CDR1 and CDR2 sequences are MNHNY and SVGAGI (reference sequence). CDR3 residues: CASSYSLYTYGYTF. The CDR3, as DNA: TGTGCCAGCAGTTACTCTCTATACACCTATGGCTACACCTTC.

This clonotype was seen ten or more times. J is TRBJ2-1 and V is TRBV20-1; 9 bases map to TRBD2. The CDR3 is 15 residues long. Trimming at V came to 1 base and at J to 10 bases, leaving 11 bases not matched to a gene. Germline loops: CDR1 DFQATT, CDR2 SNEGSKA (reference sequence). The CDR3 spells CSARANSGSGAEQFF. The DNA for the CDR3 is TGCAGTGCTAGAGCCAATAGCGGGAGTGGGGCGGAGCAGTTCTTC.

The rearrangement links TRBV7-8 to TRBJ1-3, with a weak D call TRBD1 (6 bases). Per germline, CDR1 SGHVS and CDR2 FQNEAQ. V lost 6 bases, J lost 2 bases, and 14 bases lay in between. The CDR3 is 15 residues long. The CDR3 nucleotides read TGTGCCAGCAGGTTTACAGGGAGCCCTGGAAACACCATATATTTT. It translates to CASRFTGSPGNTIYF.

This clonotype has just one count. Here the CDR3 omits its conserved ending phenylalanine or tryptophan, so a read error is the likely source. The rearrangement joins TRBV5-6 to TRBJ1-4; D gene ambiguous. V gave up 1 base and J gave up 6 bases, with 10 bases separating them. CDR3 size: 14 residues. CDR1 and CDR2 from the germline V gene are SGHDT and YYEEEE. CDR3 sequence: CASSLRESDEKLFL. DNA for the CDR3: TGTGCCAGCAGCTTGAGAGAAAGTGATGAAAAACTGTTTCTT.

In this sample, this clonotype turned up many times. The chain uses TRBV5-1 and TRBJ2-2; 15 bases fit TRBD2. The CDR3 totals 17 residues. V lost 5 bases to trimming and J lost 7 bases; unmatched junction nucleotides: 9. Per germline, CDR1 SGHRS and CDR2 YFSETQ. CDR3 in DNA: TGCGCCAGCAGGGGACTAGCGGGAGGAATCAGCGGCGGGGAGCTGTTTTTT. It encodes CASRGLAGGISGGELFF.

The chain links TRBV20-1 to TRBJ1-2, with TRBD1 matching over 7 bases. CDR1 is DFQATT, CDR2 SNEGSKA, per germline (reference sequence). The length of the CDR3 is 13 residues. DNA of the CDR3: TGCGGTACTATTAGACAGGGACATGATGGCTACACCTTC. Its protein product is CGTIRQGHDGYTF.

The V call is TRBV7-9, the J call TRBJ1-2; no reliable D call. The V gene lost 5 bases and the J gene lost 1 base, with 14 bases spanning the gap. Per germline, CDR1 SEHNR and CDR2 FQNEAQ (reference sequence). CDR3 length: 15 amino acids. The CDR3 loop is CASSPPGGYNYGYTF. CDR3 coding DNA: TGTGCCAGCAGCCCCCCGGGTGGATATAACTATGGCTACACCTTC.

A few counts support this clonotype. The rearrangement joins TRBV4-1 to TRBJ2-5, with D tentatively TRBD1 (5 bases). Trimming took off 3 bases at V and 5 bases at J, with 10 bases between the two ends. Germline values: CDR1 MGHRA, CDR2 YSYEKL. This CDR3 has 13 residues. The CDR3 DNA reads as TGCGCCAGCAGCCATCCAGGGTTGGAGACCCAGTACTTC. The encoded protein is CASSHPGLETQYF.

The V call is TRBV4-2, the J call TRBJ2-1, with 15 bases that match TRBD2. Germline assignment: CDR1 LGHNA and CDR2 YNFKEQ. The CDR3 contains 18 residues. V trimming: 4 bases; J trimming: 9 bases; junction bases outside the gene matches: 13. The CDR3 nucleotides read TGTGCCAGCAGCCGGGGACTAGCGGGAGGTATCGGTGGTGTTGAGCAGTTCTTC. Amino acids: CASSRGLAGGIGGVEQFF.

This chain joins TRBV5-1 and TRBJ2-1, with TRBD2 matching over 10 bases. The germline V gene encodes CDR1 SGHRS and CDR2 YFSETQ. The CDR3 has 14 amino acids. J was trimmed by 9 bases and V by 0 bases; bases with no gene match: 3. CDR3 DNA sequence: TGCGCCAGCAGCTTGGGGACTAGCGGAGTTGAGCAGTTCTTC. Translating gives CASSLGTSGVEQFF.

This clonotype was observed many times. The chain uses TRBV5-1 and TRBJ1-5, with TRBD1 matching over 7 bases. The germline gives CDR1 SGHRS, CDR2 YFSETQ. The trim removed 4 bases at V and 7 bases at J, leaving 5 bases unmatched. The CDR3 contains 13 residues. The CDR3 protein is CASSPQGSQPQHF. Written as DNA, the CDR3 is TGCGCCAGCAGCCCACAGGGGAGCCAGCCCCAGCATTTT.

Notes on this clonotype: One end of the junction fails to match germline, which may point to a read error. The chain employs TRBV11-3 and TRBJ2-1, with TRBD2 matching over 7 bases. This CDR3 is built from 15 residues. Germline-derived CDR1 and CDR2 are SGHNT and YENEEA. In nucleotides, the CDR3 is TGTGCCAGCAGCTTAGCGAGCGGGAAGTATGATGAGCAGCTCTTC. As protein: CASSLASGKYDEQLF.

This clonotype was seen repeatedly, ten times or more. The V call is TRBV19, the J call TRBJ1-5; the D gene is possibly TRBD1 (6 bases). Trimming cost V 9 bases and J 3 bases, with 18 bases left between them. From germline, CDR1 is LNHDA and CDR2 SQIVND (reference sequence). This CDR3 is built from 15 residues. The CDR3 region is CASQGGGNDNQPQHF. CDR3 DNA sequence: TGTGCCAGCCAGGGCGGGGGCAACGACAATCAGCCCCAGCATTTT. The whole variable domain, remainder taken from reference TRBV19 and TRBJ1-5, is DGGITQSPKYLFRKEGQNVTLSCEQNLNHDAMYWYRQDPGQGLRLIYYSQIVNDFQKGDIAEGYSVSREKKESFPLTVTSAQKNPTAFYLCASQGGGNDNQPQHFGDGTRLSIL.

This clonotype was observed a few times. This chain joins TRBV20-1 and TRBJ2-1; 11 bases are a match to TRBD2. The CDR3 is 15 amino acids. The germline V gene encodes CDR1 DFQATT and CDR2 SNEGSKA (reference sequence). Unmatched junction bases numbered 3, after V lost 1 base and J lost 4 bases. Here the CDR3 reads CSARALAGGYNEQFF. The DNA of the CDR3 is TGCAGTGCTAGAGCTCTAGCGGGAGGTTACAATGAGCAGTTCTTC.

This clonotype occurred many times. Written as DNA, the CDR3 is TGCGCCAGCAGCTTGGCCCCGGGACAGGGGGTTGTTGAGCAGTTCTTC. Translating gives CASSLAPGQGVVEQFF. This sequence joins TRBV5-1 and TRBJ2-1; 11 bases match TRBD1. V was pared by 0 bases and J by 9 bases, with 8 bases of the junction left unmatched. Germline assignment: CDR1 SGHRS and CDR2 YFSETQ. The CDR3 is 16 amino acids.

The chain has TRBV25-1 and TRBJ2-1; D not resolved. The CDR3 extends over 11 amino acids. Germline CDR1 MGHDK, CDR2 SYGVNS. The germline V and J ends were trimmed by 8 bases and 4 bases, with 6 bases remaining between them. The CDR3: CASGVYNEQFF. CDR3 sequence (DNA): TGTGCCAGCGGGGTTTACAATGAGCAGTTCTTC.

With regard to this clonotype: One end of the junction does not line up with germline, which may come from a read error. The chain is built from TRBV20-1 and TRBJ1-1; possibly TRBD1 for D (5 bases). Germline V gene lookup returns CDR1 DFQATT and CDR2 SNEGSKA (reference sequence). This CDR3 is built from 14 residues. The DNA for the CDR3 is TGTAGTGTTAGAGATGTGATCGGGGGATTAAGGGCTTTCTTT. Translated, it gives CSVRDVIGGLRAFF.

This clonotype has a handful of counts. CDR3 sequence reads: CASSVSFDGTQHNEQFF. The CDR3 bases are TGTGCCAGCAGCGTAAGTTTCGACGGGACCCAGCACAATGAGCAGTTCTTC. V is TRBV9 and J is TRBJ2-1; D could derive from TRBD1 or TRBD2 (5 bases each). Germline assignment: CDR1 SGDLS and CDR2 YYNGEE. This CDR3 has 17 amino acids. The ends were cut back, 1 base at V and 5 bases at J, with 19 bases in the middle.